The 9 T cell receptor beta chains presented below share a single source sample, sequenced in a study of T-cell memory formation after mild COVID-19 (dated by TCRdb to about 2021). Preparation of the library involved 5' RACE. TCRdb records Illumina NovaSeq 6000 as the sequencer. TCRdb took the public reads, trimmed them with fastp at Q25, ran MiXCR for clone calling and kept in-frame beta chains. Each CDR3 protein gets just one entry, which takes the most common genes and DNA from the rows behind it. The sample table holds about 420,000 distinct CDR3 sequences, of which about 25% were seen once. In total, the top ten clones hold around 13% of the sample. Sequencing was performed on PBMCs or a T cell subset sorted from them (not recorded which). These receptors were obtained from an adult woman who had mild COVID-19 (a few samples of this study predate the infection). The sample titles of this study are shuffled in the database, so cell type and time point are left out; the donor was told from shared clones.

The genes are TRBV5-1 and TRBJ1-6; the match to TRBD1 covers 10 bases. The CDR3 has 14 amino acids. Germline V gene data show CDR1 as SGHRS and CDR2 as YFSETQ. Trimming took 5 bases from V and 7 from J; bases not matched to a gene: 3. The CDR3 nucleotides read TGCGCCAGCAGTGGGACAGGGGAGAATTCACCCCTCCACTTT. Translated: CASSGTGENSPLHF.

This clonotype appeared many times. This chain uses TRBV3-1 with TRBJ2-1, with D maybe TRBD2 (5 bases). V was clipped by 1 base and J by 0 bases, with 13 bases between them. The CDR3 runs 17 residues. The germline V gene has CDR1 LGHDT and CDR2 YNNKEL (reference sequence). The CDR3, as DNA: TGTGCCAGCAGCCAAGGGACGGGATATAGCTCCTACAATGAGCAGTTCTTC. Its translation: CASSQGTGYSSYNEQFF.

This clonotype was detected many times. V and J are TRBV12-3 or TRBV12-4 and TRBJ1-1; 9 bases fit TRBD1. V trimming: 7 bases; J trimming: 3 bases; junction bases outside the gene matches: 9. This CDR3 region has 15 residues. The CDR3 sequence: CASTRPGQGYTEAFF. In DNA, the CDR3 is TGTGCCAGCACCAGACCGGGACAGGGTTACACTGAAGCTTTCTTT.

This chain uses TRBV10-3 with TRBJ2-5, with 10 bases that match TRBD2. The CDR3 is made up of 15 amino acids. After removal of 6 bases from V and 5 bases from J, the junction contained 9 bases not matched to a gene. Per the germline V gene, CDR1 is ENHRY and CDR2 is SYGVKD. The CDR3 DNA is TGTGCCATCAGGACAAGTAGCGGGAGGCAGGAGACCCAGTACTTC. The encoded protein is CAIRTSSGRQETQYF.

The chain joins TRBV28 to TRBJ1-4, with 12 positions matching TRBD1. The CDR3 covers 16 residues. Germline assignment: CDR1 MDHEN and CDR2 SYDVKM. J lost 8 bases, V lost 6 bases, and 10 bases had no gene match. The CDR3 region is CASSPGQGARKEKLFF. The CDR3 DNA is TGTGCCAGCAGCCCGGGACAGGGGGCGCGAAAGGAAAAACTGTTTTTT.

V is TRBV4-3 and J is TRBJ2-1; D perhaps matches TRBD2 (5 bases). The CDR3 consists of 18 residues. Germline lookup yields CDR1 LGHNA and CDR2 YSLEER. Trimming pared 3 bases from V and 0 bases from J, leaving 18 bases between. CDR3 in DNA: TGCGCCAGCAGCCAGAGCCCCTCGACTACCCCCTCCTACAATGAGCAGTTCTTC. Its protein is CASSQSPSTTPSYNEQFF.

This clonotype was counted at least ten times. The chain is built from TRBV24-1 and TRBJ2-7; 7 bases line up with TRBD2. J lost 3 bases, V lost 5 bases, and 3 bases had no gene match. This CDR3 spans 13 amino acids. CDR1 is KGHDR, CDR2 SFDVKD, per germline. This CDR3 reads CATSAGGYYEQYF. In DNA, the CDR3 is TGTGCCACCAGTGCGGGGGGTTACTACGAGCAGTACTTC.

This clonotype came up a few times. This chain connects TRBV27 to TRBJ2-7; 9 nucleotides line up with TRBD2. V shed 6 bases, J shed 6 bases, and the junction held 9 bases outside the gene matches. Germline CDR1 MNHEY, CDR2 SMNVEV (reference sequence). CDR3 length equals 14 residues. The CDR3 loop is CASSLAGDFTEQYF. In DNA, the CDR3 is TGTGCCAGCAGCTTAGCGGGAGACTTTACCGAGCAGTACTTC.

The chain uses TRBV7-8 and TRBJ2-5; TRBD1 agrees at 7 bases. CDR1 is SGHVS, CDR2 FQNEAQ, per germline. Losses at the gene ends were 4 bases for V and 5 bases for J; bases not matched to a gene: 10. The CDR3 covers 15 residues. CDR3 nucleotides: TGTGCCAGCAGCTCCCTGCTCGTCAGGGGGGAGACCCAGTACTTC. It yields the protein CASSSLLVRGETQYF.